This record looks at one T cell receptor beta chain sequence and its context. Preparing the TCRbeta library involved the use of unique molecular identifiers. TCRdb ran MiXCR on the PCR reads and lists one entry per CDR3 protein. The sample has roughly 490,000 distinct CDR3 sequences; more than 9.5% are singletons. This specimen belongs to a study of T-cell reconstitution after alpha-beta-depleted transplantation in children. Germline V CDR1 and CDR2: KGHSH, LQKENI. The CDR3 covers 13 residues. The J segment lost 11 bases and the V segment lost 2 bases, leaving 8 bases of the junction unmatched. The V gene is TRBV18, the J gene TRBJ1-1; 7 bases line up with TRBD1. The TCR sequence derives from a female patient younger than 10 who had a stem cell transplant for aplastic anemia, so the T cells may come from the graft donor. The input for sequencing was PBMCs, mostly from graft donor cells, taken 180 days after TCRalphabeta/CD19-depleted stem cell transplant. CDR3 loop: CASSPTTGVGAFF. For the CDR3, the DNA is TGTGCCAGCTCACCAACTACAGGGGTGGGGGCTTTCTTT.